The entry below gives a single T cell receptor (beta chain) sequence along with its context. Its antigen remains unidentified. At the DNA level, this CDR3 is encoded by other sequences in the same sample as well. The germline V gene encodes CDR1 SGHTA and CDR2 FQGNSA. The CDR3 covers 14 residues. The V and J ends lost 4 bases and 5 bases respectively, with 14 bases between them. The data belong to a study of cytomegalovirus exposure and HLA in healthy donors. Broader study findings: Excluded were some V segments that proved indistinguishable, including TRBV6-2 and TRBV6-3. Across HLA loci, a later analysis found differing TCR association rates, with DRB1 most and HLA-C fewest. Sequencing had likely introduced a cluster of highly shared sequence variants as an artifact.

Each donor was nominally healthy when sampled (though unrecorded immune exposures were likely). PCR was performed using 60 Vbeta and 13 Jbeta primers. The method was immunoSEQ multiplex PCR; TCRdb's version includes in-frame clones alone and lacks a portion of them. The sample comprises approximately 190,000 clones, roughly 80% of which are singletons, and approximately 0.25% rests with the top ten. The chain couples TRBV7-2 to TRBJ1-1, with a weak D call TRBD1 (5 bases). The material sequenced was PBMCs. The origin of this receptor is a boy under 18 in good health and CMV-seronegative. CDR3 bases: TGTGCCAGCAGCTCCGGGACGGGGAGGACTGAAGCTTTCTTT. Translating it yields CASSSGTGRTEAFF.